Reported below is one T cell receptor beta chain. What it binds is not known. The CDR3 has 14 amino acids. In germline, CDR1 is SEHNR, CDR2 FQNEAQ (reference sequence). V was shortened by 5 bases and J by 3 bases, with 14 bases between the two germline ends. The second PCR ran about 6 to 11 cycles with a sample-barcoded 5' primer and J-beta primers. TCRdb reanalysed the 5' RACE reads using MiXCR and keeps one entry per CDR3 protein. The table records 890,000 or so distinct CDR3 sequences, roughly 60% of them present only once. These data originate in a study of blood T cells in healthy people across ages. Total RNA was isolated from each sample in quantities of at least 5.5 micrograms. The study, taken as a whole, reports: Naive CD4+ cells and diversity were both higher in long-lived donors than in aged donors.

The chain carries TRBV7-9 and TRBJ2-7; perhaps D is TRBD1 or TRBD2 (5 bases each). Material for sequencing was blood. The clonotype was recovered from a young man in good health. CDR3 bases: TGTGCCAGCAGCAAGGCCGGGACCCACTACGAGCAGTACTTC. Its protein product is CASSKAGTHYEQYF.